This T cell receptor beta chain is drawn from a study of early T cells in non-severe SARS-CoV-2 infection. V gave up 6 bases and J gave up 4 bases, with 16 bases separating them. The CDR3 is made up of 15 amino acids. CDR1 and CDR2 (germline): MNHNY, SVGAGI (reference sequence). One entry per CDR3 protein, called by TCRdb with MiXCR from the 5' RACE reads. This sample has approximately 73,000 distinct CDR3 sequences, with over 9% found just once. The specimen was whole blood. The chain couples TRBV6-6 to TRBJ1-5, with D hard to call. The receptor's source is an adult who was a healthcare worker with PCR-confirmed SARS-CoV-2 infection or an uninfected control (not recorded which). CDR3 in amino acids: CASRGLAGANQPQHF. The DNA of the CDR3 is TGTGCCAGCAGGGGGTTGGCAGGAGCTAATCAGCCCCAGCATTTT.